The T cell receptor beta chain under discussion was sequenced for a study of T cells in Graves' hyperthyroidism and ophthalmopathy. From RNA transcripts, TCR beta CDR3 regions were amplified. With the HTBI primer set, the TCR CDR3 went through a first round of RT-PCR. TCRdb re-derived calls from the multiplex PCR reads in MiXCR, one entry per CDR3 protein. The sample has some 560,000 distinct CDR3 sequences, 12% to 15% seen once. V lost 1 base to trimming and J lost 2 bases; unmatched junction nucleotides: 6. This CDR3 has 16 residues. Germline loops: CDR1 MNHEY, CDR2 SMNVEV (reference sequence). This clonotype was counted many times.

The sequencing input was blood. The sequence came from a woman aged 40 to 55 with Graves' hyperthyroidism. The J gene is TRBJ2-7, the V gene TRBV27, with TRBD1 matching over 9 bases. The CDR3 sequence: CASSLFSGTGPYEQYF. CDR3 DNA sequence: TGTGCCAGCAGTTTATTTTCCGGGACAGGGCCCTACGAGCAGTACTTC.